These T cell receptor beta chains were read from a single sample in a study of long-term antiretroviral therapy in people with HIV. TCRdb's table, derived via immunoSEQ multiplex PCR, lists solely in-frame clones and lacks some. The table lists around 25,000 clones, around 90% of them singletons, with less than 6.5% in the top ten. The sample here was unsorted PBMCs, taken less than 4.7 years after starting antiretroviral therapy. The source is a man under 40 with HIV. Both conserved end residues are part of each CDR3. A D gene is named only where the DNA matches it firmly. Not every row has a clone size; where given, it reads once, few, many or a size class.

abundance	v_gene	len	d_gene	j_gene	CDR3aa	CDR3nt
NA	TRBV18	14	NA	TRBJ1-3	CASSTRDPGNTIYF	TGTGCCAGCTCTACCAGGGACCCTGGAAACACCATATATTTT
NA	TRBV18	14	TRBD2	TRBJ2-7	CASSPRGGGYEQYF	TGTGCCAGCTCACCGCGGGGGGGAGGGTACGAGCAGTACTTC
NA	TRBV4-1	14	NA	TRBJ2-3	CASSQGPLMDTQYF	TGCGCCAGCAGCCAAGGTCCCTTGATGGATACGCAGTATTTT
NA	TRBV11-2	10	NA	TRBJ2-7	CASRGERQYF	TGTGCCAGCAGGGGTGAGAGGCAGTACTTC
few	TRBV28	11	NA	TRBJ2-7	CATYGRYEQYF	TGTGCCACCTACGGAAGGTACGAGCAGTACTTC
NA	TRBV2	13	NA	TRBJ2-7	CASSEARSIEQYF	TGTGCCAGCAGTGAAGCGCGAAGTATCGAGCAGTACTTC
NA	TRBV11-3	14	NA	TRBJ2-7	CASSLEFGGPEQYF	TGTGCCAGCAGCTTAGAGTTCGGCGGTCCCGAGCAGTACTTC
few	TRBV7-9	12	NA	TRBJ1-2	CASSFLTNGYTF	TGTGCCAGCAGCTTCTTAACGAATGGCTACACCTTC
NA	TRBV30	15	NA	TRBJ2-2	CAWSGGRANTGELFF	TGTGCCTGGAGTGGGGGGCGGGCTAACACCGGGGAGCTGTTTTTT
NA	TRBV25-1	15	NA	TRBJ2-7	CASSEFSGGGDEQYF	TGTGCCAGCAGTGAATTTTCAGGGGGAGGAGACGAGCAGTACTTC
few	TRBV19	16	TRBD1	TRBJ1-5	CASTTGQGNSYQPQHF	TGTGCCAGTACCACAGGACAGGGGAACTCATATCAGCCCCAGCATTTT
NA	TRBV15	12	NA	TRBJ1-1	CATGRSDTEAFF	TGTGCCACTGGGAGGAGTGACACTGAAGCTTTCTTT
NA	TRBV6-1	15	TRBD1	TRBJ2-1	CASGPRDRGLGEQFF	TGTGCCAGCGGTCCCCGGGACAGGGGTCTTGGTGAGCAGTTCTTC
NA	TRBV10-3	13	NA	TRBJ2-1	CAISAGDTRIQFF	TGTGCCATCAGTGCCGGCGATACAAGGATCCAGTTCTTC
NA	TRBV19	16	TRBD1	TRBJ2-3	CASREGQGGFSDTQYF	TGTGCCAGTAGAGAGGGACAGGGAGGATTCTCAGATACGCAGTATTTT
NA	TRBV4-1	13	NA	TRBJ2-7	CASSRLPGYEQYF	TGCGCCAGCAGCCGGCTACCTGGCTACGAGCAGTACTTC
NA	TRBV7-3	11	NA	TRBJ2-1	CASSLKVEQFF	TGTGCCAGCAGCTTAAAGGTTGAGCAGTTCTTC
NA	TRBV5-4	14	NA	TRBJ1-2	CASSSWEGGSGYTF	TGTGCCAGCAGCTCCTGGGAAGGGGGGAGTGGCTACACCTTC
NA	TRBV4-1	10	NA	TRBJ2-7	CASSQDEQYF	TGCGCCAGCAGCCAAGACGAGCAGTACTTC
NA	TRBV7-8	14	TRBD2	TRBJ2-3	CASTTSGRTDTQYF	TGTGCCAGCACAACTAGCGGGCGCACAGATACGCAGTATTTT
NA	TRBV5-6	19	NA	TRBJ2-3	CASLLGALGGWRGTDTQYF	TGTGCCAGCCTCCTTGGAGCCCTAGGAGGTTGGCGGGGCACAGATACGCAGTATTTT
NA	TRBV19	15	NA	TRBJ1-4	CASSILLGFTEKLFF	TGTGCCAGTAGTATTCTTTTAGGGTTTACTGAAAAACTGTTTTTT
NA	TRBV7-8	13	NA	TRBJ2-3	CASRLAYADTQYF	TGTGCCAGCAGGCTAGCATACGCAGATACGCAGTATTTT
NA	TRBV19	13	NA	TRBJ1-1	CASRSGGVTEAFF	TGTGCCAGTAGGTCGGGGGGGGTTACTGAAGCTTTCTTT
NA	TRBV10-3	13	TRBD2	TRBJ2-3	CANRNGGADTQYF	TGTGCCAACCGTAACGGGGGGGCAGATACGCAGTATTTT
NA	TRBV7-2	13	TRBD1	TRBJ2-5	CATGTGLGETQYF	TGTGCCACCGGGACAGGACTGGGGGAGACCCAGTACTTC
NA	TRBV19	16	TRBD2	TRBJ2-2	CASSTRLAGGTGELFF	TGTGCCAGTAGTACCCGACTAGCGGGAGGCACCGGGGAGCTGTTTTTT
NA	TRBV7-6	16	TRBD2	TRBJ2-3	CASSLGLAGAPDTQYF	TGTGCCAGCAGCCTGGGACTAGCGGGGGCCCCAGATACGCAGTATTTT
NA	TRBV2	15	TRBD1	TRBJ1-4	CASSTPGQGDEKLFF	TGTGCCAGCAGTACTCCGGGACAGGGGGATGAAAAACTGTTTTTT
NA	TRBV14	18	NA	TRBJ2-2	CASSQTEDTFRFVGELFF	TGTGCCAGCAGCCAAACGGAGGACACTTTCCGGTTCGTCGGGGAGCTGTTTTTT
NA	TRBV6-5	15	NA	TRBJ2-7	CASSTPFQGGYEQYF	TGTGCCAGCAGTACCCCCTTTCAGGGGGGCTACGAGCAGTACTTC